This T cell receptor beta chain was captured in a study of blood T cell repertoires in COVID-19. The overall study: COVID-19 samples, acute and convalescent, were from the United States, Italy and Spain. Sources were T cells, B-cell-depleted T cells, or PBMCs; the material itself was cDNA or gDNA.

Per the original methods: Estimation of nucleated cell counts was performed using reference gene primer amplification. Sequencing used immunoSEQ multiplex PCR; TCRdb keeps in-frame clones, though not all of them. The V and J calls and clone size are taken from that table; D and trimming were inferred from the DNA. The sample includes 200,000 or so clones, about 79% of them seen just once. V shed 4 bases and J 10 bases; nucleotides not matched to a gene: 6. CDR1 and CDR2 (germline): SGHRS, YFSETQ. The CDR3 spans 14 residues. The clonotype was recovered from a human donor in a cohort sampled during active COVID-19. The chain combines TRBV5-1 with TRBJ1-6; 9 bases match TRBD1. Specimen: peripheral blood. CDR3 DNA: TGCGCCAGCAGCCCCCGGACAGGGGACTCACCCCTCCACTTT. Translating gives CASSPRTGDSPLHF.